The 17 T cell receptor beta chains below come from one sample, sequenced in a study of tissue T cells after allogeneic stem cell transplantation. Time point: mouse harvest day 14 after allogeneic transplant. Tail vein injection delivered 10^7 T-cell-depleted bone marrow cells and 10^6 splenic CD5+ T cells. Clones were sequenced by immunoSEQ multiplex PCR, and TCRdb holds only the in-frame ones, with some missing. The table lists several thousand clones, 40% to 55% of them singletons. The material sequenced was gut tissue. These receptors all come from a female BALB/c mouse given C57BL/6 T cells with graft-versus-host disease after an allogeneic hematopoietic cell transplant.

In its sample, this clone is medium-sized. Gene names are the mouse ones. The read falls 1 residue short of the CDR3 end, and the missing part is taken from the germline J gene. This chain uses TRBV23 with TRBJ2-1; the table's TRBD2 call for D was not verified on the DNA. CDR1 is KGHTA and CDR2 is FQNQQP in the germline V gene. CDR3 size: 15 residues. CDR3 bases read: TGCTCCAGCAGTCAACCGACTGGGGGGTATGCTGAGCAGTTC. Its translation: CSSSQPTGGYAEQF. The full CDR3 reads CSSSQPTGGYAEQFF. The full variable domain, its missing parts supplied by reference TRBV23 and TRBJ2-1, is DAAVTQKPRYLIKMKGQEAEMKCIPEKGHTAVFWYQQKQSKELKFLIYFQNQQPLDQIDMVKERFSAVCPSSSLCSLGIRTCEAEDSALYLCSSSQPTGGYAEQFFGPGTRLTVL.

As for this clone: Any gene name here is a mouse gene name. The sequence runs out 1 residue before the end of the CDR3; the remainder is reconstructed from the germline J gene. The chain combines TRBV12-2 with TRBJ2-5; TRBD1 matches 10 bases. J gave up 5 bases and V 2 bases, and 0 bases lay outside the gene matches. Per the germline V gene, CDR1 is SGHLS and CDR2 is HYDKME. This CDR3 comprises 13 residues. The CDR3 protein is CASSRQGADTQYF. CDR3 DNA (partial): TGTGCCAGCTCTCGACAGGGGGCAGACACCCAGTAC.

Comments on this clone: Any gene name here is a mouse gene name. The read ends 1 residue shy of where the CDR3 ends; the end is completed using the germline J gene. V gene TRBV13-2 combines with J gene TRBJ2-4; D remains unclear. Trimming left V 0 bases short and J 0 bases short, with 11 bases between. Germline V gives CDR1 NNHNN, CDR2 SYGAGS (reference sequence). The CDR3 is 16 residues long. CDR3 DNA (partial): TGTGCCAGCGGTGATGCCCTCACACATAGTCAAAACACCTTGTAC. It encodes CASGDALTHSQNTLY. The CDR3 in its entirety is CASGDALTHSQNTLYF.

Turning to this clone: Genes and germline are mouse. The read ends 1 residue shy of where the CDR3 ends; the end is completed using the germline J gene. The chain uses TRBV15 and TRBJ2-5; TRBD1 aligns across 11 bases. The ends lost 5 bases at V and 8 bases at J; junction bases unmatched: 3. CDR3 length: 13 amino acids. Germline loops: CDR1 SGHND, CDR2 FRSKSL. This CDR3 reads CASSRTGGGTQYF. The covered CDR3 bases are TGTGCCAGCAGTCGGACAGGGGGCGGCACCCAGTAC.

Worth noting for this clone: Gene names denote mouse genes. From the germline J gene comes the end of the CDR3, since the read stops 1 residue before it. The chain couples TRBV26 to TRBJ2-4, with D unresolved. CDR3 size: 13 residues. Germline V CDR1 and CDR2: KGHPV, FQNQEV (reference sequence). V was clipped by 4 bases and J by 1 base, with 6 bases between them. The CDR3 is CASSPGRQNTLYF. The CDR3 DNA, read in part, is TGTGCCAGCAGTCCAGGTCGTCAAAACACCTTGTAC.

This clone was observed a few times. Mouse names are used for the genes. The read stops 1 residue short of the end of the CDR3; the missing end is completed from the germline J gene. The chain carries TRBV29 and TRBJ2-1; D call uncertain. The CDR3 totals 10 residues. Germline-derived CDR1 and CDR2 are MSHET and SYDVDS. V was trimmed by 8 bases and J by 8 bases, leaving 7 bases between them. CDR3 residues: CASDGTEQFF. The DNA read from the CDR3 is TGTGCTAGCGACGGAACTGAGCAGTTC.

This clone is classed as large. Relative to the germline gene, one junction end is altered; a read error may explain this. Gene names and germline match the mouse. The CDR3 is CASGDTGQTTLYF. The sequenced part of the CDR3 DNA is TGTGCCAGCGGTGATACGGGACAAACCACCTTGTAC. The rearrangement joins TRBV13-2 to TRBJ2-4, with a weak D call TRBD1 (6 bases). Coverage ceases 1 residue before the CDR3 finishes, and the germline J gene fills in the end. The CDR3 is 13 residues long. Germline-derived CDR1 and CDR2 are NNHNN and SYGAGS (reference sequence).

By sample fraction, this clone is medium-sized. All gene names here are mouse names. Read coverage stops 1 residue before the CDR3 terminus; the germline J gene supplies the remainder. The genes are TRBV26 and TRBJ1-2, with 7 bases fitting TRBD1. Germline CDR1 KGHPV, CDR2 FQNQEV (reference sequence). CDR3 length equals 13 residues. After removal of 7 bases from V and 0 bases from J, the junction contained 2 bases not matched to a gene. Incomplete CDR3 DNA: TGTGCCAGCAAGGGGACAGCAAACTCCGACTACACC. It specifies CASKGTANSDYT. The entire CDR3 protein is CASKGTANSDYTF.

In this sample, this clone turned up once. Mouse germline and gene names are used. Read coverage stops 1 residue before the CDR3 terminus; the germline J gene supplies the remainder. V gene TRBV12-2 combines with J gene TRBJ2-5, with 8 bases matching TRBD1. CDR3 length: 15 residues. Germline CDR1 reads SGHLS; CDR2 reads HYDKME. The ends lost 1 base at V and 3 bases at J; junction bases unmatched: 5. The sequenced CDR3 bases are TGTGCCAGCTCTCTTCAGGGGGCGCATCAAGACACCCAGTAC. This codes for CASSLQGAHQDTQY. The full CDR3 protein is CASSLQGAHQDTQYF.

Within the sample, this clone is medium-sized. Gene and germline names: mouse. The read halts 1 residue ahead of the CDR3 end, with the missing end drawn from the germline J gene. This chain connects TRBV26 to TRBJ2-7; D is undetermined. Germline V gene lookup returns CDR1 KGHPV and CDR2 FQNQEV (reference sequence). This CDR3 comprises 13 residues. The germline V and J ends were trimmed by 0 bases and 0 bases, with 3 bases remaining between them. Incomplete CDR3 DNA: TGTGCCAGCAGTCTGTCCTTCTCCTATGAACAGTAC. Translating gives CASSLSFSYEQY. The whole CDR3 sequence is CASSLSFSYEQYF.

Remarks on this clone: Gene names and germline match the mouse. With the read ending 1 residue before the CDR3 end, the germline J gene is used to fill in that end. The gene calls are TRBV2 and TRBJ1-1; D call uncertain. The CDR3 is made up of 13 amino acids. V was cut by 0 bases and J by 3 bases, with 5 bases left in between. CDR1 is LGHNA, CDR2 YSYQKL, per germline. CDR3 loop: CASSQDRDTEVFF. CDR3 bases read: TGTGCCAGCAGCCAAGATAGGGACACAGAAGTCTTC.

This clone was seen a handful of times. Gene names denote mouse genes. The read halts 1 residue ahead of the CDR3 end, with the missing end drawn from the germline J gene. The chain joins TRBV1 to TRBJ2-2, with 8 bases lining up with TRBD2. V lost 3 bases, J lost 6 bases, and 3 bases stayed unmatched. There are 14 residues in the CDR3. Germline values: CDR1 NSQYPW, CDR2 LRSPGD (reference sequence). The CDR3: CTCSAGGAPGQLYF. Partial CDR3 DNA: TGCACCTGCAGTGCGGGGGGGGCGCCCGGGCAGCTCTAC.

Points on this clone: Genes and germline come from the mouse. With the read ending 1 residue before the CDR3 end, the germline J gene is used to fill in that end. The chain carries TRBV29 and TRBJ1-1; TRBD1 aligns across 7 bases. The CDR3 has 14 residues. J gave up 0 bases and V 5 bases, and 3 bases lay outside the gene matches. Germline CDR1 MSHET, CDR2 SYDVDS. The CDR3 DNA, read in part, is TGTGCTAGCAGTCCCGGACAGGCAAACACAGAAGTCTTC. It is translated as CASSPGQANTEVF. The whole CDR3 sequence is CASSPGQANTEVFF.

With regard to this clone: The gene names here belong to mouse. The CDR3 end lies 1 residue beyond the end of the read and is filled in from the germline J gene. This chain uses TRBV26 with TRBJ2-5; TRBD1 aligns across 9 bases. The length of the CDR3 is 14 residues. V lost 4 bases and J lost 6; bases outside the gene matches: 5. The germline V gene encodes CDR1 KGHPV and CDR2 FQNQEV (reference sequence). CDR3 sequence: CASSRPGQGDTQYF. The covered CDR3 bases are TGTGCCAGCAGTCGTCCGGGACAGGGCGACACCCAGTAC. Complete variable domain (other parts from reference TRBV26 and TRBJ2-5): NSKVIQTPRYLVKGQGQKAKMRCIPEKGHPVVFWYQQNKNNEFKFLINFQNQEVLQQIDMTEKRFSAECPSNSPCSLEIQSSEAGDSALYLCASSRPGQGDTQYFGPGTRLLVL.

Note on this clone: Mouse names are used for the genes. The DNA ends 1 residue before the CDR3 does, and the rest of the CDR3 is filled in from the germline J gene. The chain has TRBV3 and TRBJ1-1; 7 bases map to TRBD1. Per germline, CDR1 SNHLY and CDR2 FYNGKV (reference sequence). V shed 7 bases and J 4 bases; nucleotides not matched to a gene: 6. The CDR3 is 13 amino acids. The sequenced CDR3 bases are TGTGCCAGCAACCTACAGGGGTCCACAGAAGTCTTC. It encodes CASNLQGSTEVF. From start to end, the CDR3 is CASNLQGSTEVFF.

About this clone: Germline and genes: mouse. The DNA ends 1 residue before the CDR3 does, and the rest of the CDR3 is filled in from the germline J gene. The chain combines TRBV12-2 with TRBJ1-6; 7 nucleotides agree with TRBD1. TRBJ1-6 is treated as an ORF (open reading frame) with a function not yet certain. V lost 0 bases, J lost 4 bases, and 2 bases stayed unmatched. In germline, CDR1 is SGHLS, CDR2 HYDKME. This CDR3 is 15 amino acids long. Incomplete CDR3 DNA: TGTGCCAGCTCTCTCGGGACAGCGTATAATTCGCCCCTCTAC. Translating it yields CASSLGTAYNSPLY. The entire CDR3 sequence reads CASSLGTAYNSPLYF.

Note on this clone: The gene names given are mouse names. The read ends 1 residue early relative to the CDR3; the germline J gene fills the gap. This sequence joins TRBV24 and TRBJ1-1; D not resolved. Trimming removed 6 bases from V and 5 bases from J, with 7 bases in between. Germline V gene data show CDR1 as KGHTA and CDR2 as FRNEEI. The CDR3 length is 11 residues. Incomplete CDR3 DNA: TGTGCCAGCAGGCCCTCAACAGAAGTCTTC. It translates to CASRPSTEVF. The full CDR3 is CASRPSTEVFF.